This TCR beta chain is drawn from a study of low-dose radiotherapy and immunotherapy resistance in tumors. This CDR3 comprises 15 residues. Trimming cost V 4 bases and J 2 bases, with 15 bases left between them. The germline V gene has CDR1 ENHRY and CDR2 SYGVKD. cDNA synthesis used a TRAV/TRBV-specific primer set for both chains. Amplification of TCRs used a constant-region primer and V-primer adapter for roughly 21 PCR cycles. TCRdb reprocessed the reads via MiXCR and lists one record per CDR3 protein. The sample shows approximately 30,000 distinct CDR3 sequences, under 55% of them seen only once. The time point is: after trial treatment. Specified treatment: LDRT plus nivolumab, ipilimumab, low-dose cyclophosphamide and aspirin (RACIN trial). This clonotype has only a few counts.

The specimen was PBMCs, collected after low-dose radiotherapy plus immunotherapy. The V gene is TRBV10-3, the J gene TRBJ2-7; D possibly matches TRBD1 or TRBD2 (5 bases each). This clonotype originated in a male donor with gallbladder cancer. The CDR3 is CAISAQGPRAYEQYF. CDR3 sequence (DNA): TGTGCCATCAGTGCCCAGGGCCCGCGGGCCTACGAGCAGTACTTC.